These 24 T cell receptor beta chains were all obtained from the same sample, sequenced in a study of OX40 agonist ivuxolimab in advanced cancers. Sequencing used immunoSEQ multiplex PCR; TCRdb keeps in-frame clones, though not all of them. The data show 77,000 or so clones, more than 70% seen once. Sample: CD4+ or CD8+ T cells sorted from blood, taken in a trial of the OX40 agonist ivuxolimab. These receptors originate from an adult with an advanced solid tumor such as melanoma, head and neck, liver or kidney cancer.

J is TRBJ2-7 and V is TRBV7-8; D unresolved. The germline gives CDR1 SGHVS, CDR2 FQNEAQ. Trimming shortened V by 5 bases and J by 5 bases, and 7 bases separated the two germline ends. The CDR3 has 11 amino acids. CDR3 sequence: CASSPADEQYF. In nucleotides, the CDR3 is TGTGCCAGCAGCCCGGCGGACGAGCAGTACTTC.

The chain joins TRBV5-5 to TRBJ1-5, with D perhaps matching TRBD1 (6 bases). The CDR3 covers 15 residues. Between the trimmed V and J ends, which lost 4 bases and 0 bases, there was a span of 11 bases. The germline gives CDR1 SGHKS, CDR2 YYEKEE (reference sequence). Written as DNA, the CDR3 is TGTGCCAGCAGCCAGGGGCCATCTAGCAATCAGCCCCAGCATTTT. It specifies CASSQGPSSNQPQHF.

The chain recombines TRBV7-2 with TRBJ1-5; 7 positions match TRBD1. In germline, CDR1 is SGHTA, CDR2 FQGNSA. This CDR3 spans 15 amino acids. V was clipped by 2 bases and J by 3 bases; unmatched bases: 4. CDR3 in amino acids: CASSLYGQDNQPQHF. The CDR3 DNA reads as TGTGCCAGCAGCTTATACGGACAGGACAATCAGCCCCAGCATTTT.

The V and J genes are TRBV9 and TRBJ1-1; TRBD1 matches 10 bases. This CDR3 contains 15 residues. The germline CDR1 and CDR2 sequences are SGDLS and YYNGEE. V was pared by 4 bases and J by 4 bases, with 7 bases of the junction left unmatched. The CDR3 loop is CASSPRQGAGTEAFF. In DNA, the CDR3 is TGTGCCAGCAGCCCCCGACAGGGGGCGGGCACTGAAGCTTTCTTT. Full variable domain (rest looked up from reference TRBV9 and TRBJ1-1): DSGVTQTPKHLITATGQRVTLRCSPRSGDLSVYWYQQSLDQGLQFLIQYYNGEERAKGNILERFSAQQFPDLHSELNLSSLELGDSALYFCASSPRQGAGTEAFFGQGTRLTVV.

This chain connects TRBV7-7 to TRBJ2-3, with TRBD1 as a possible D gene (6 bases). The V end was cut by 5 bases, the J end by 6 bases, with 12 bases between. The germline gives CDR1 SSHAT, CDR2 FNYEAQ (reference sequence). The length of the CDR3 is 13 residues. The CDR3 here is CASSKQGTDTQYF. The CDR3 DNA follows: TGTGCCAGCAGCAAACAGGGAACTGATACGCAGTATTTT.

The V call is TRBV6-5, the J call TRBJ1-5; no reliable D call. V lost 3 bases, J lost 2 bases, and 11 bases lay in between. Germline V gene data show CDR1 as MNHEY and CDR2 as SVGAGI. The CDR3 has 15 amino acids. The CDR3 DNA reads as TGTGCCAGCAGTTATTCGGGGATTGGCAATCAGCCCCAGCATTTT. It yields the protein CASSYSGIGNQPQHF.

The chain is built from TRBV7-3 and TRBJ2-5; the D gene is possibly TRBD2 (5 bases). CDR3 length: 13 amino acids. In germline, CDR1 is SGHTA, CDR2 FQGTGA. V lost 5 bases and J lost 0, with 7 bases in between. As DNA, the CDR3 is TGTGCCAGCAGCGAGACTAACCAAGAGACCCAGTACTTC. Translation gives CASSETNQETQYF.

The rearrangement links TRBV5-1 to TRBJ1-1; tentative D call: TRBD1 (6 bases). Germline lookup yields CDR1 SGHRS and CDR2 YFSETQ. V was trimmed by 1 base and J by 1 base, leaving 8 bases between them. This CDR3 has 14 residues. In nucleotides, the CDR3 is TGCGCCAGCAGCTTGACAGGGCCGAACACTGAAGCTTTCTTT. It yields the protein CASSLTGPNTEAFF.

This clone was seen just once. The rearrangement links TRBV5-1 to TRBJ2-5; D gene ambiguous. The germline CDR1 and CDR2 sequences are SGHRS and YFSETQ. The CDR3 has 12 amino acids. V dropped 2 bases and J dropped 4 bases, with 6 bases sitting between them. The CDR3 is CASSLMSETQYF. CDR3 bases: TGCGCCAGCAGCTTAATGTCAGAGACCCAGTACTTC.

V and J are TRBV2 and TRBJ2-2, with D possibly being TRBD1 (5 bases). This CDR3 has 14 residues. V was pared by 4 bases and J by 0 bases, with 6 bases between. Germline V gene data show CDR1 as SNHLY and CDR2 as FYNNEI. CDR3: CASSGQSNTGELFF. The DNA of the CDR3 is TGTGCCAGCAGTGGACAGTCGAACACCGGGGAGCTGTTTTTT.

This clone occurred once. V gene TRBV5-4 combines with J gene TRBJ2-5; 8 bases fit TRBD1. Germline CDR1 SGHNT, CDR2 YYREEE (reference sequence). CDR3 size: 14 residues. V was pared by 1 base and J by 5 bases, with 4 bases of the junction left unmatched. This CDR3 is CASSLQGAGETQYF. The CDR3, as DNA: TGTGCCAGCAGCTTGCAGGGGGCGGGGGAGACCCAGTACTTC.

The V and J genes are TRBV30 and TRBJ2-1, with no clear D. This CDR3 has 12 residues. Germline assignment: CDR1 GTSNPN and CDR2 SVGIG (reference sequence). Trimming removed 0 bases at V and 9 bases at J, with 9 bases between. The CDR3 region is CAWSVPPSEQFF. Here the CDR3 DNA reads TGTGCCTGGAGTGTACCCCCAAGTGAGCAGTTCTTC.

The CDR3 region has the DNA TGTGCCTGGAGATGGGGGGAGGGACAGCCCCAGCATTTT. It encodes CAWRWGEGQPQHF. This chain connects TRBV30 to TRBJ1-5; TRBD1 is a possible D gene (5 bases). Germline V gene lookup returns CDR1 GTSNPN and CDR2 SVGIG (reference sequence). The CDR3 sequence is 13 residues long. V was pared by 3 bases and J by 7 bases, with 13 bases between. The whole variable domain, filled in from reference TRBV30 and TRBJ1-5, reads SQTIHQWPATLVQPVGSPLSLECTVEGTSNPNLYWYRQAAGRGLQLLFYSVGIGQISSEVPQNLSASRPQDRQFILSSKKLLLSDSGFYLCAWRWGEGQPQHFGDGTRLSIL.

V gene TRBV5-1 combines with J gene TRBJ1-2; possible D gene TRBD1, 5 bases. The germline V and J ends were trimmed by 0 bases and 8 bases, with 20 bases remaining between them. This CDR3 is 16 amino acids long. CDR1 and CDR2 from the germline V gene are SGHRS and YFSETQ. The CDR3 region has the DNA TGCGCCAGCAGCTTGGTTACCTCCGGGACGCCGGGAGGCTACACCTTC. Its protein product is CASSLVTSGTPGGYTF.

The J gene is TRBJ2-3, the V gene TRBV6-4; TRBD1 might be the D (5 bases). The CDR3 extends over 16 amino acids. The V gene's germline CDR1 is MRHNA and CDR2 SNTAGT. V gave up 4 bases and J gave up 4 bases, with 18 bases separating them. The CDR3 sequence is CASSAQGNAVADTQYF. DNA for the CDR3: TGTGCCAGCAGTGCTCAGGGAAATGCGGTCGCAGATACGCAGTATTTT.

The chain is built from TRBV5-1 and TRBJ2-1, with 11 bases fitting TRBD2. V gave up 0 bases and J gave up 6 bases; unmatched junction bases: 2. Per germline, CDR1 SGHRS and CDR2 YFSETQ. The CDR3 spans 15 residues. The CDR3 DNA reads as TGCGCCAGCAGCTTGGCTAGCGGGAGGTCCAATGAGCAGTTCTTC. It codes for CASSLASGRSNEQFF. The entire variable domain, with the rest obtained from reference TRBV5-1 and TRBJ2-1, is as follows: KAGVTQTPRYLIKTRGQQVTLSCSPISGHRSVSWYQQTPGQGLQFLFEYFSETQRNKGNFPGRFSGRQFSNSRSEMNVSTLELGDSALYLCASSLASGRSNEQFFGPGTRLTVL.

The gene calls are TRBV5-4 and TRBJ1-2; possibly TRBD1 for D (5 bases). Trimming stripped 0 bases from V and 8 bases from J, with 14 bases between. Per the germline V gene, CDR1 is SGHNT and CDR2 is YYREEE (reference sequence). The CDR3 has 14 residues. The CDR3 protein is CASSLARRGEGYTF. CDR3 sequence (DNA): TGTGCCAGCAGCTTGGCCAGGAGGGGCGAAGGCTACACCTTC.

This sequence joins TRBV10-2 and TRBJ1-1; D unclear. V was trimmed by 5 bases and J by 1 base, leaving 8 bases between them. The CDR3 loop spans 13 amino acids. CDR1 is WSHSY and CDR2 is SAAADI in the germline V gene. CDR3 region: CASSLDPNTEAFF. For the CDR3, the DNA is TGCGCCAGCAGTCTAGACCCGAACACTGAAGCTTTCTTT.

This clone has just one count. The V call is TRBV6-1, the J call TRBJ2-1; TRBD1 aligns across 11 bases. The germline gives CDR1 MNHNS, CDR2 SASEGT. The J segment lost 6 bases and the V segment lost 6 bases, leaving 1 base of the junction unmatched. This CDR3 spans 13 amino acids. This chain's CDR3 is CASRGTGGNEQFF. The CDR3 region has the DNA TGTGCCAGCAGGGGGACAGGGGGCAATGAGCAGTTCTTC.

The rearrangement links TRBV27 to TRBJ2-7; TRBD1 matches 8 bases. V gave up 6 bases and J gave up 3 bases; unmatched junction bases: 7. The germline CDR1 and CDR2 sequences are MNHEY and SMNVEV (reference sequence). The CDR3 is 14 residues long. The DNA of the CDR3 is TGTGCCAGCAGCCGTGGACAGGGCAGCTACGAGCAGTACTTC. Its translation is CASSRGQGSYEQYF.

The chain links TRBV28 to TRBJ1-1; D gene uncertain. V was trimmed by 6 bases and J by 2 bases, leaving 7 bases between them. Germline lookup yields CDR1 MDHEN and CDR2 SYDVKM. The CDR3 length is 12 residues. CDR3 in DNA: TGTGCCAGCAGGGACCCAAACACTGAAGCTTTCTTT. This gives the protein CASRDPNTEAFF.

This clone has only one observation. This chain uses TRBV28 with TRBJ1-3; D not resolved. The CDR3 runs to 14 residues. V lost 6 bases and J 10 bases, leaving 19 bases between the germline ends. CDR1 and CDR2 (germline): MDHEN, SYDVKM. In DNA, the CDR3 is TGTGCCAGCAGATTGGGCCTCTCACCGAGGACCATATATTTT. It yields the protein CASRLGLSPRTIYF.

This chain connects TRBV9 to TRBJ1-2, with D tentatively TRBD1 (6 bases). Trimming pared 2 bases from V and 4 bases from J, leaving 9 bases between. The CDR3 covers 13 residues. Germline V gene lookup returns CDR1 SGDLS and CDR2 YYNGEE. CDR3 in DNA: TGTGCCAGCAGCGTTACAGGGATCTATGGCTACACCTTC. This gives the protein CASSVTGIYGYTF. The full variable domain, completed using reference TRBV9 and TRBJ1-2, is DSGVTQTPKHLITATGQRVTLRCSPRSGDLSVYWYQQSLDQGLQFLIQYYNGEERAKGNILERFSAQQFPDLHSELNLSSLELGDSALYFCASSVTGIYGYTFGSGTRLTVV.

The CDR3 sequence is CASSLEGFEQFF. The CDR3 DNA follows: TGTGCCAGCAGCTTGGAGGGGTTTGAGCAGTTCTTC. The rearrangement joins TRBV5-5 to TRBJ2-1; maybe TRBD1 (5 bases). Trimming pared 0 bases from V and 9 bases from J, leaving 7 bases between. Germline CDR1 SGHKS, CDR2 YYEKEE (reference sequence). The CDR3 has 12 amino acids.